This passage covers 3 T cell receptor beta chains from one sample sequenced in a study of shared clonotypes between healthy human individuals. Sequencing was performed with immunoSEQ multiplex PCR; in TCRdb, only in-frame clones are kept and a portion is missing. The repertoire includes approximately 1.1 million clones, 78% of them detected once, and roughly 0.56% sits in the top ten. Specimen: memory CD4+ T cells from PBMCs. Regarding subset: CD45RA-negative fraction. Every receptor here comes from a young man in good health. Some clones in this sample may be carry-over from other donors' samples.

This rearrangement joins TRBV7-8 to TRBJ2-3; possible D gene TRBD2, 5 bases. Germline V CDR1 and CDR2: SGHVS, FQNEAQ. Trimming shortened V by 1 base and J by 0 bases, and 8 bases separated the two germline ends. The CDR3 totals 15 residues. CDR3 bases: TGTGCCAGCAGCTTAGACGGCGGGAGCACAGATACGCAGTATTTT. This sequence encodes CASSLDGGSTDTQYF.

The J gene is TRBJ2-1, the V gene TRBV5-1; TRBD2 matches 9 bases. CDR3 length: 15 amino acids. V lost 3 bases, J lost 4 bases, and 5 bases stayed unmatched. CDR1 is SGHRS and CDR2 is YFSETQ in the germline V gene. The CDR3 DNA reads TGCGCCAGCAGCTATGCGGGAGGGGTGTACAATGAGCAGTTCTTC. It codes for CASSYAGGVYNEQFF.

A few counts support this clone. The genes are TRBV4-1 and TRBJ2-7; D gene ambiguous. The germline CDR1 and CDR2 sequences are MGHRA and YSYEKL. The CDR3 spans 16 residues. Between the trimmed V and J ends, which lost 0 bases and 2 bases, there was a span of 14 bases. In DNA, the CDR3 is TGCGCCAGCAGCCAAGATGGAAGCGCGAGAACCTACGAGCAGTACTTC. This encodes CASSQDGSARTYEQYF.